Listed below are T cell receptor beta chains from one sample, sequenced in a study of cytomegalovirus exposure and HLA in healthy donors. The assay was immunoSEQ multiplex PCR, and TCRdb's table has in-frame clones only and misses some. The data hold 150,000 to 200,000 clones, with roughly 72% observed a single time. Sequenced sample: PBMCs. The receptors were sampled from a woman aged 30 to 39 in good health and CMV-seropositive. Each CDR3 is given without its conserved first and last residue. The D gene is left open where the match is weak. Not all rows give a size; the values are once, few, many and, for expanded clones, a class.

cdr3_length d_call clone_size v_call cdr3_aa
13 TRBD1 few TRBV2 AGGGTGGANSPLH
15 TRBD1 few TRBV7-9 SSSLLSGGGNAYEQY
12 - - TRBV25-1 ASSRLGGGYGYT
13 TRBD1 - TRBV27 ASRLGTGQNNEQF
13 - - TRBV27 ASSLSHHGGNTIY
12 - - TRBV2 ASTESFSYNEQF
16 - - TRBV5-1 ASSSRGSGEYSGNTIY
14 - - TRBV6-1 ASSQGTTGSGNTIY
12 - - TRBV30 AWSVLQGMVGYT
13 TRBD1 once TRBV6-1 ASSSGRTGAYEQY
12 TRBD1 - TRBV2 ASSVHRGQETQY
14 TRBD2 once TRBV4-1 ASSQAGLAYYNEQF
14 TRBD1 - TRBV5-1 ASSLSTGQGGYGYT
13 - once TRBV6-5 ASSRPTQGNTEAF
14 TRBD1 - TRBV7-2 ASSQHGQGRVKPQH
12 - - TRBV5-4 ASSLISGANEQY
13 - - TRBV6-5 ASRKDSIPLNTIY
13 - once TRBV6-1 ASSAPGFAGNTIY
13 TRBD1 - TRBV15 ATRPDRVQSSEQF
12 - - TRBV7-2 ASKVQDVSYEQY
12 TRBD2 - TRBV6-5 ASSYDSGRETQY
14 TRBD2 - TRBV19 ASSMGSGGLQETQY
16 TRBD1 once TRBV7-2 ASSRAPTGGYSNQPQH
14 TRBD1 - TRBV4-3 ASSPRTGGAKNIQY
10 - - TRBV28 ASSLYQNIQY
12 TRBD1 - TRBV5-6 ASSPGTGEETQY
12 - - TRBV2 ASSEIREGYGYT
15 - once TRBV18 ASSPLPQGRRNTEAF
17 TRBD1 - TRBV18 ASSPKSRGRGTYNEKLF
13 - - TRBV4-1 ASRLRGAGNYGYT
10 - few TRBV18 ASSPEIGELF
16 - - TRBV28 ASSSTDRLTYPMSGYT
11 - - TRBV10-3 AISPDRTDTQY
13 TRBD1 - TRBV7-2 ASSRAGTGGYEQY
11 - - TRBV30 AWRPQGWTEAF
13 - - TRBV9 ASSVALSGFDGYT
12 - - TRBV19 ASTDPGMNTEAF
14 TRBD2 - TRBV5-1 ASSPRGSGRPYEQY
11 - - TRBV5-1 ASSLNQNTEAF
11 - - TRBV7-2 ASGVWETDTQY
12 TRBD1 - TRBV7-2 ASSSYRGNTEAF
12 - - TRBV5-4 ASSADMRTDTQY
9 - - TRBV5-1 ASREEGEAF
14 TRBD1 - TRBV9 ASSFLRAGGGNTIY
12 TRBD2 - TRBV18 ASSIASGPYEQY
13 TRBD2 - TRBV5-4 ASSLDSGGAYEQY
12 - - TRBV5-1 ASSVWTSTDTQY
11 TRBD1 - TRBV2 ASAPGQGVGYT